A selection of T cell receptor beta chains follows, all from one sample in a study of regulatory T cells in long-lasting Graves disease. TCRdb ran MiXCR on the multiplex PCR reads and lists one entry per CDR3 protein. Found here are hundreds of thousands of distinct CDR3 sequences, about 16% of them singletons; the top ten hold about 20%. Sequenced here: peripheral blood mononuclear cells (PBMCs), sampled at new diagnosis, from a patient treated with antithyroid drugs. These receptors were obtained from a female donor with Graves disease. The CDR3 runs from the conserved cysteine through the conserved F or W. The D gene is left open where the match is weak. A clone size is listed for some rows: how often the clone was seen (once, few, many), or a class if it is expanded.

J,V,size,D,DNA,CDR3
TRBJ2-1,TRBV12-5,few,TRBD1,TGTGCTAGTGGTTTGGAGGACAGGTATGAGCAGTTCTTC,CASGLEDRYEQFF
TRBJ2-7,TRBV20-1,many,TRBD1,TGCAGTGCCCCCCGGGACAGGGACTACGAGCAGTACTTC,CSAPRDRDYEQYF
TRBJ1-1,TRBV2,many,.,TGTGCCAGCAGTGAGGTGAGGAACACTGAAGCTTTCTTT,CASSEVRNTEAFF
TRBJ2-5,TRBV7-2,many,.,TGTGCCAGCAGCTCAAGACAGGCTCAAGAGACCCAGTACTTC,CASSSRQAQETQYF
TRBJ2-5,TRBV6-2/TRBV6-3,many,TRBD2,TGTGCCAGCACACTAGCGGATCTAGAGACCCAGTACTTC,CASTLADLETQYF
TRBJ1-4,TRBV2,few,.,TGTGCCGGGGGGGTTGAGCAGTCGGAAAAACTGTTTTTT,CAGGVEQSEKLFF
TRBJ2-5,TRBV3-1,many,TRBD2,TGTGCCAGCAGCCGGACTAGCGGGGGGCAAGAGACCCAGTACTTC,CASSRTSGGQETQYF
TRBJ2-1,TRBV6-1,.,TRBD1,TGTGCCAGCAGTGAGGGAGGACAGGGTAAAAATGAGCAGTTCTTC,CASSEGGQGKNEQFF
TRBJ2-3,TRBV12-3/TRBV12-4,many,.,TGTGCCAGCAGCTTCGGTGGGGCCAGCACAGATACGCAGTATTTT,CASSFGGASTDTQYF
TRBJ2-1,TRBV20-1,.,.,TGCAGTGCTAGAGATCCTGGGAGACTTGGGAATGAGCAGTTCTTC,CSARDPGRLGNEQFF
TRBJ2-3,TRBV28,many,.,TGTGCCAGCAGCCGTCGCCAAGATACGCAGTATTTT,CASSRRQDTQYF
TRBJ2-7,TRBV5-1,.,.,TGCGCCAGCAGCTTGGGCCCTCCGTCGCGAGAGCAGTACTTC,CASSLGPPSREQYF
TRBJ2-5,TRBV12-3/TRBV12-4,.,TRBD1,TGTGCCAGCAGTGACTCCGGGACAGGGGAGACCCAGTACTTC,CASSDSGTGETQYF
TRBJ2-7,TRBV7-9,.,.,TGTGCCAGCAGCTTTTCCGCAGGGGCCTACGAGCAGTACTTC,CASSFSAGAYEQYF
TRBJ2-3,TRBV7-3,.,.,TGTGCCAGCAGCTTAACAGCGGAGGGCACAGATACGCAGTATTTT,CASSLTAEGTDTQYF
TRBJ1-1,TRBV10-3,many,.,TGTGCCATACGGCCCACGGGTACGGGGGGCAACACTGAAGCTTTCTTT,CAIRPTGTGGNTEAFF
TRBJ1-4,TRBV12-3/TRBV12-4,many,.,TGTGCCAGCAGTTCCGTTTACGGGGCCGGGCCTCAAGAAAAACTGTTTTTT,CASSSVYGAGPQEKLFF
TRBJ1-5,TRBV28,.,TRBD1,TGTGCCAGCGGGGGGGGAGGGGGCAGGGGTCAGCCCCAGCATTTT,CASGGGGGRGQPQHF
TRBJ1-3,TRBV25-1,few,.,TGTGCCAGCAGTGAATATCGGGGTCTCGCCGCAGGGGCTGGAAACACCGTATATTTT,CASSEYRGLAAGAGNTVYF
TRBJ1-2,TRBV9,.,.,TGTGCCAGCAGCGCGCAGGGGCACTATGGCTACACCTTC,CASSAQGHYGYTF
TRBJ2-3,TRBV5-1,many,.,TGCGCCAGCAGCTTGGTATCGGGGACACAAGATACGCAGTATTTT,CASSLVSGTQDTQYF
TRBJ2-3,TRBV5-1,many,TRBD2,TGCGCCAGCAGCTCGACTTTAGCGGGAGTTTTGTATTTT,CASSSTLAGVLYF
TRBJ2-5,TRBV20-1,many,.,TGCAGTGCTAGAGGGCCCGGAGGCGGCGAGACCCAGTACTTC,CSARGPGGGETQYF
TRBJ1-2,TRBV29-1,many,.,TGCAGCTCCCGACAGGCGTATGGCTACACCTTC,CSSRQAYGYTF
TRBJ2-7,TRBV5-1,few,.,TGCGCCAGCAGCTTGGAATCGGGCAGGACCTACGAGCAGTACTTC,CASSLESGRTYEQYF
TRBJ2-5,TRBV28,many,TRBD1,TGTGCCAGCAGTTCCCGCAGGGGGTTGGAAGAGACCCAGTACTTC,CASSSRRGLEETQYF
TRBJ2-3,TRBV3-1,many,TRBD1,TGTGCCAGCAGTCCTACAGGGGCAGATACGCAGTATTTT,CASSPTGADTQYF